This T cell receptor beta chain originates from a study of blood T cells in healthy people across ages. Study-wide context: About one barcoded TCR beta cDNA was captured per two T cells.

Sample-barcoded 5' priming and a J-beta primer mix drove a second PCR of roughly 7 to 11 cycles. MiXCR, run by TCRdb on the 5' RACE reads, gives a single entry per CDR3 protein. This repertoire shows 600,000 to 850,000 distinct CDR3 sequences, approximately 25% found once; its top ten account for more than 8%. Germline V lookup: CDR1 SGHRS, CDR2 YFSETQ. Unmatched junction bases numbered 7, after V lost 7 bases and J lost 4 bases. This CDR3 comprises 14 residues. These same records also appear under a second study, on T cells of mothers and their children. This second study notes: Donors comprised three healthy Caucasian mothers plus their six children. Using the M1S primer, the second PCR added sample barcodes along with 2-4 random nucleotides.

The sequenced sample consisted of blood. The chain joins TRBV5-1 to TRBJ1-2, with 10 nucleotides matching TRBD1. The TCR comes from a boy between 10 and 17 years old in good health. The CDR3 nucleotides are TGCGCCAGCTCCCTGGACAGGGGGGGCTATGGCTACACCTTC. It yields the protein CASSLDRGGYGYTF.